This TCR beta chain was sequenced in a study of siplizumab effects on memory and regulatory T cells. Profiling relied on immunoSEQ multiplex PCR, and the TCRdb table lists in-frame clones only, not all of them. The sample has 50,000 to 55,000 clones, about 97% seen once. The sample taken for sequencing was naive CD4+ T cells sorted from blood. This TCR was sampled from a human donor in good health.

CDR3 DNA: TGCAGCGTACAGGGGGGCGAGGGCACTGAAGCTTTCTTT. Translated, it gives CSVQGGEGTEAFF. The chain joins TRBV29-1 to TRBJ1-1, with 8 nucleotides matching TRBD1. The CDR3 runs to 13 residues. Trimming cost V 6 bases and J 4 bases; bases outside gene matches: 7. Germline loops: CDR1 SQVTM, CDR2 ANQGSEA.